The entry below gives a single T cell receptor beta chain sequence along with its context. Its target is not known. Germline CDR1 SGHTA, CDR2 FQGTGA. The CDR3 sequence is 13 residues long. V shed 3 bases, J shed 6 bases, and the junction held 1 base outside the gene matches. These data belong to a study of cytomegalovirus exposure and HLA in healthy donors. Samples came from healthy bone marrow donors. The PCR made use of 60 Vbeta and 13 Jbeta primers. The protocol was immunoSEQ multiplex PCR, while the TCRdb copy is restricted to in-frame clones and leaves out a portion. The sample lists about 200,000 clones, roughly four fifths occurring once. Findings and caveats of the study: HLA-A and HLA-B allele assignments for most subjects were reportedly predicted accurately using TCR beta sequences.

The sequence came from a man between 25 and 39 years old in good health and CMV-seronegative. The gene calls are TRBV7-3 and TRBJ2-3; 9 bases are a match to TRBD2. The material sequenced was PBMCs. CDR3 loop: CASSFLAGDTQYF. CDR3 sequence (DNA): TGTGCCAGCAGCTTCCTAGCGGGGGATACGCAGTATTTT.